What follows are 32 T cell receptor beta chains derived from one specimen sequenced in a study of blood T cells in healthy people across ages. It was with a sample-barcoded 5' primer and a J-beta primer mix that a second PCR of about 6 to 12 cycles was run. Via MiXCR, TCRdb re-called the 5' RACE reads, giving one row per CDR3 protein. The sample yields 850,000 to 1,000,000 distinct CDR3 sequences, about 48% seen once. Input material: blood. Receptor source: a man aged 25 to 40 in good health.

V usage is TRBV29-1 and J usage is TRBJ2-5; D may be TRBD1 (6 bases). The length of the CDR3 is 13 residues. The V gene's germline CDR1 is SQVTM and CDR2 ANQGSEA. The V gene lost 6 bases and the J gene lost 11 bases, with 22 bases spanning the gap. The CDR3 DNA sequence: TGCAGCGTGGCCCCGTCAGGGGTGGGAGTACAGTACTTC. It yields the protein CSVAPSGVGVQYF.

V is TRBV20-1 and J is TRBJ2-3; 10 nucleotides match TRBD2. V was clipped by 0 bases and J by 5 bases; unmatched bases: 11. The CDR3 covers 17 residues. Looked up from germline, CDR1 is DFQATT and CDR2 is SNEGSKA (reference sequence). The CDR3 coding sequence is TGCAGTGCTAGAGATACGGGGCTAGCGGGGGAGGAAGATACGCAGTATTTT. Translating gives CSARDTGLAGEEDTQYF.

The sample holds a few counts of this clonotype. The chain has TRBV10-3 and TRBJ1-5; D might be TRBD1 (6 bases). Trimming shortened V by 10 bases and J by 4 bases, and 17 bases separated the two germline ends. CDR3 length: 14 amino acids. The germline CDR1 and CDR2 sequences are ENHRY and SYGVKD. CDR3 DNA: TGTGCCACCCGACAGGTTGAAACTAATCAGCCCCAGCATTTT. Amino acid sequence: CATRQVETNQPQHF.

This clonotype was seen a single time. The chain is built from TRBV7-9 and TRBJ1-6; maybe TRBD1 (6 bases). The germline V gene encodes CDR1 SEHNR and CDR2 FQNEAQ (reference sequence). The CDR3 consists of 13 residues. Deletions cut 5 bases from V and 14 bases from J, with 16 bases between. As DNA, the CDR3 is TGTGCCAGCAGCGTATCAGGGGTACCAGCCCTCCACTTT. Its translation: CASSVSGVPALHF.

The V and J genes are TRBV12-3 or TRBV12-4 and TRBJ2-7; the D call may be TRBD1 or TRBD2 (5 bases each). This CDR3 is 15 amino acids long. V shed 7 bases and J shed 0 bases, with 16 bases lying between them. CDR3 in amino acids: CASTLRDAPSYEQYF. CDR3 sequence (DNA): TGTGCCAGCACCCTTCGGGACGCCCCCTCCTACGAGCAGTACTTC.

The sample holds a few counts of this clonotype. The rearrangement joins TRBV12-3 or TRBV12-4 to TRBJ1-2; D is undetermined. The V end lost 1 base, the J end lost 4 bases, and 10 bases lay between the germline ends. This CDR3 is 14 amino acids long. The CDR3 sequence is CASSLETRVYGYTF. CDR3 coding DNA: TGTGCCAGCAGTTTAGAGACGCGGGTCTATGGCTACACCTTC.

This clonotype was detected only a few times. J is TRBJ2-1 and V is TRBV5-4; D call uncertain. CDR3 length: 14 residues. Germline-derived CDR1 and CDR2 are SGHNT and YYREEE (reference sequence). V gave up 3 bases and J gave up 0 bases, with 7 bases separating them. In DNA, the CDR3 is TGTGCCAGCAGCTCCCAGGTCTCCTACAATGAGCAGTTCTTC. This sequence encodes CASSSQVSYNEQFF.

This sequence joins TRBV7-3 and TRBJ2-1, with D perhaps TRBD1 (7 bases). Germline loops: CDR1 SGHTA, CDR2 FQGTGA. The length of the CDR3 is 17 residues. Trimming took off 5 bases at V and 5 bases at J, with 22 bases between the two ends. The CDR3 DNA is TGTGCCAGCAGCCAATGGGGCGGGACAGTCTTGGACAATGAGCAGTTCTTC. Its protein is CASSQWGGTVLDNEQFF.

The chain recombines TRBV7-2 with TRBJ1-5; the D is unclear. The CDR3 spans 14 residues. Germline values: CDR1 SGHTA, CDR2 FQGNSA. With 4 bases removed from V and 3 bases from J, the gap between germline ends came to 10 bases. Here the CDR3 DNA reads TGTGCCAGCAGCTCTTTGATTGTCAATCAGCCCCAGCATTTT. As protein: CASSSLIVNQPQHF. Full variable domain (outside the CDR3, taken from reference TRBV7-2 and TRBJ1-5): GAGVSQSPSNKVTEKGKDVELRCDPISGHTALYWYRQSLGQGLEFLIYFQGNSAPDKSGLPSDRFSAERTGGSVSTLTIQRTQQEDSAVYLCASSSLIVNQPQHFGDGTRLSIL.

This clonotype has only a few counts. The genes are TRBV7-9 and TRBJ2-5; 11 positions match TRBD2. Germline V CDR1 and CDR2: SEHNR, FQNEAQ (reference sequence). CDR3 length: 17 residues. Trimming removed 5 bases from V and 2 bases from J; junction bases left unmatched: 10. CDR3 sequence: CASSQLLAGAIQETQYF. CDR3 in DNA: TGTGCCAGCAGCCAACTACTAGCGGGGGCGATTCAAGAGACCCAGTACTTC.

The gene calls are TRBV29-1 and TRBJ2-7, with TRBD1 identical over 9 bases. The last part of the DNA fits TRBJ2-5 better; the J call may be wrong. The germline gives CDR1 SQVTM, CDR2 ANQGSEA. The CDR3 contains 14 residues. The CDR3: CSVGGTGWEGTQYF. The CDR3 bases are TGCAGCGTGGGCGGGACAGGGTGGGAAGGGACCCAGTACTTC.

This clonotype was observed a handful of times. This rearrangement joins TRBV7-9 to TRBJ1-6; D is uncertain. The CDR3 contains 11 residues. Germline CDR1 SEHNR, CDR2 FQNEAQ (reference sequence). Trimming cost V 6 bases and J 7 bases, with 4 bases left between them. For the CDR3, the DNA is TGTGCCAGCAGTCCCAATTCACCCCTCCACTTT. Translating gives CASSPNSPLHF.

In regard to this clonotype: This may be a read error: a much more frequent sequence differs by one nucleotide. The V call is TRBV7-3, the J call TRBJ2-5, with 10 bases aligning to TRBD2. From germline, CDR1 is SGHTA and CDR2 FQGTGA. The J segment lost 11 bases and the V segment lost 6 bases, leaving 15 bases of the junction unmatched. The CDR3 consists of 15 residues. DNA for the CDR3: TGTGCCAGCAGTCCGACTAGCGGGCCGTACAATGAGCAGTACTTC. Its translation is CASSPTSGPYNEQYF.

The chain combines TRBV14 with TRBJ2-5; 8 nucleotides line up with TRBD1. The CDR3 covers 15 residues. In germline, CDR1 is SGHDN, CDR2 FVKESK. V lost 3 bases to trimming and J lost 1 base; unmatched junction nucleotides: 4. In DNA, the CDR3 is TGTGCCAGCAGCCAGGTCAGGGGGCTCCAAGAGACCCAGTACTTC. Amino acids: CASSQVRGLQETQYF.

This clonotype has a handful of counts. Here the CDR3 reads CSARIAGPTGANVLTF. In DNA, the CDR3 is TGCAGTGCTAGGATAGCAGGGCCCACTGGGGCCAACGTCCTGACTTTC. This chain uses TRBV20-1 with TRBJ2-6; D is possibly TRBD1 (5 bases). Germline loops: CDR1 DFQATT, CDR2 SNEGSKA (reference sequence). With 3 bases removed from V and 2 bases from J, the gap between germline ends came to 14 bases. The CDR3 sequence is 16 residues long.

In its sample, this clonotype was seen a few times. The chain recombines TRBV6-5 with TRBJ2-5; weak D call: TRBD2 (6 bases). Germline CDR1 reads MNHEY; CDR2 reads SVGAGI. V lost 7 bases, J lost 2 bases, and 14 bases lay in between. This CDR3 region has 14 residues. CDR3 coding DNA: TGTGCCAGCACTACCGGGGGAACTCAAGAGACCCAGTACTTC. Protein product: CASTTGGTQETQYF.

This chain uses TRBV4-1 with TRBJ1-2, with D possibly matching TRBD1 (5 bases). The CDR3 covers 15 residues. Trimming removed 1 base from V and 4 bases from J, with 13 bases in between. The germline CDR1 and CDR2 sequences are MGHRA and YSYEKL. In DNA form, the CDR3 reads TGCGCCAGCAGCCAAGTTAAGGGGATCCCCTATGGCTACACCTTC. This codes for CASSQVKGIPYGYTF.

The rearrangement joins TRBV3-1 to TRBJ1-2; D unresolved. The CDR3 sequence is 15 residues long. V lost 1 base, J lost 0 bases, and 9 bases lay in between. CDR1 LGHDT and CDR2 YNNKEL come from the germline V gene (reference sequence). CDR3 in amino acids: CASSQAQRSNYGYTF. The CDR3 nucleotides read TGTGCCAGCAGCCAAGCGCAGAGGTCTAACTATGGCTACACCTTC.

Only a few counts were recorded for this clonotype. CDR3 sequence (DNA): TGTGCCAGCAGTTACTCCGGTGGACCTCAAGAGACCCAGTACTTC. Residues: CASSYSGGPQETQYF. This chain links TRBV6-5 with TRBJ2-5, with no clear D. The CDR3 consists of 15 residues. Deletions cut 0 bases from V and 2 bases from J, with 10 bases between. Germline CDR1 reads MNHEY; CDR2 reads SVGAGI.

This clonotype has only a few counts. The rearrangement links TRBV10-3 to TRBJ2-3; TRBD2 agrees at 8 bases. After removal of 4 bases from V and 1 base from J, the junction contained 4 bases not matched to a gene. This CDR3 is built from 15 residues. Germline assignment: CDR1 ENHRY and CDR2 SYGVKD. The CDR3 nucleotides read TGTGCCATCAGTGGTAGCGGGGAACGCACAGATACGCAGTATTTT. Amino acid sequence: CAISGSGERTDTQYF.

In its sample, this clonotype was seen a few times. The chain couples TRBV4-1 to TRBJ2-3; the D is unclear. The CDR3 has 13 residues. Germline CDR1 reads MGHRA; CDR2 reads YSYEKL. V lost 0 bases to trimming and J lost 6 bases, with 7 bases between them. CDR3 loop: CASSQEIRDTQYF. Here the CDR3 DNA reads TGCGCCAGCAGCCAAGAAATCAGGGATACGCAGTATTTT.

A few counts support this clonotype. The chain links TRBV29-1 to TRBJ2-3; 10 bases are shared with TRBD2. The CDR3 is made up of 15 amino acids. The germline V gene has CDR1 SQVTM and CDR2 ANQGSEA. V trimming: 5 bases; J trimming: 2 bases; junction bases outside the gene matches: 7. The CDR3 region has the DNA TGCAGCGTTCCTAGGACTAGCGGCTACACAGATACGCAGTATTTT. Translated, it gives CSVPRTSGYTDTQYF.

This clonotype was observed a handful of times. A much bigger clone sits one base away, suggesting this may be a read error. The CDR3 DNA reads as TGCAGTGCTAGAGATTCGGCAGGAATTAATGAGCAGTACTTC. Amino acids: CSARDSAGINEQYF. The chain uses TRBV20-1 and TRBJ2-5; no definite D call. The CDR3 runs 14 residues. The germline V and J ends were trimmed by 0 bases and 11 bases, with 19 bases remaining between them. CDR1 is DFQATT, CDR2 SNEGSKA, per germline (reference sequence).

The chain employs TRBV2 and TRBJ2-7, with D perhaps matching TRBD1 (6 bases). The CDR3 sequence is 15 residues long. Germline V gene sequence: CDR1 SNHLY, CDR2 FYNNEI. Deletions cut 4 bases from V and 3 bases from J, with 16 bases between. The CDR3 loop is CASSVTGMGHYEQYF. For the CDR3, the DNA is TGTGCCAGCAGTGTTACAGGGATGGGACACTACGAGCAGTACTTC.

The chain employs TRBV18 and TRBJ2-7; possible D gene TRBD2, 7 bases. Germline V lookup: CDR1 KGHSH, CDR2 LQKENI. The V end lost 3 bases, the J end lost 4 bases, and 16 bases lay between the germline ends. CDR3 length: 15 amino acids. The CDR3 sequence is CASSPTLGRGYEQYF. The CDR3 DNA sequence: TGTGCCAGCTCACCGACTTTAGGGAGGGGGTACGAGCAGTACTTC.

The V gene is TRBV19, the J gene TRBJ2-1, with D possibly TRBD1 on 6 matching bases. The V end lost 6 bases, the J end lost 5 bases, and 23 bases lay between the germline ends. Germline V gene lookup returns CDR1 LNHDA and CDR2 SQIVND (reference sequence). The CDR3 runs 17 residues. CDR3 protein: CASSMEFGTHTHNEQFF. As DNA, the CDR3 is TGTGCCAGTAGCATGGAGTTCGGGACACATACCCACAATGAGCAGTTCTTC. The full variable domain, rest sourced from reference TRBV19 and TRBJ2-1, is DGGITQSPKYLFRKEGQNVTLSCEQNLNHDAMYWYRQDPGQGLRLIYYSQIVNDFQKGDIAEGYSVSREKKESFPLTVTSAQKNPTAFYLCASSMEFGTHTHNEQFFGPGTRLTVL.

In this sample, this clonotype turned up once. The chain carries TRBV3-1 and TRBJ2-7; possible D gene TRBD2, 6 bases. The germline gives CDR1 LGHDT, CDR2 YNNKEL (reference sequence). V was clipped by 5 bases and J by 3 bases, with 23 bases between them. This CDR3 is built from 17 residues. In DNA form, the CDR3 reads TGTGCCAGCAGCGCACAAATTGGGGCTAGCGCCCACTACGAGCAGTACTTC. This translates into CASSAQIGASAHYEQYF.

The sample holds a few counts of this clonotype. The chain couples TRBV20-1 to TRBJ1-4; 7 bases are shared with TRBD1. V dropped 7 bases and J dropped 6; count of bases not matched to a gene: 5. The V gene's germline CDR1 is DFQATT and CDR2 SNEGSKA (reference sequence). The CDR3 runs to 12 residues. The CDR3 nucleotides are TGCAGTGTCGCCAGGGGGGATGAAAAACTGTTTTTT. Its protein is CSVARGDEKLFF.

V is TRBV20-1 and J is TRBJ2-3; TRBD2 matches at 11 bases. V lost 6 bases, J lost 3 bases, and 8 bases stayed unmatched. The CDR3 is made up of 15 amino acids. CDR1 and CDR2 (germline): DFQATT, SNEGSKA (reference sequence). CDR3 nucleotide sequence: TGCAGTGCCCGTAGCGGGGGGGGGATGACAGATACGCAGTATTTT. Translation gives CSARSGGGMTDTQYF.

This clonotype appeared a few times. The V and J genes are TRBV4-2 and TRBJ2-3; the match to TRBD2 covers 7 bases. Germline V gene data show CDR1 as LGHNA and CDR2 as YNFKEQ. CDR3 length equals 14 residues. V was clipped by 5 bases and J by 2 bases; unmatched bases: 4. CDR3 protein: CASSKAGITDTQYF. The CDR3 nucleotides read TGTGCCAGCAGCAAAGCGGGGATCACAGATACGCAGTATTTT.

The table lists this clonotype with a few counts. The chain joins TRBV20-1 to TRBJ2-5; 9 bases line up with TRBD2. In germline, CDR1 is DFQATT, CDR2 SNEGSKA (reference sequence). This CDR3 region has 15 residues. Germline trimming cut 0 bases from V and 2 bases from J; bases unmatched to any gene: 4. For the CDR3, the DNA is TGCAGTGCTAGAGATCCTAGCGGGACACAAGAGACCCAGTACTTC. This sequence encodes CSARDPSGTQETQYF.

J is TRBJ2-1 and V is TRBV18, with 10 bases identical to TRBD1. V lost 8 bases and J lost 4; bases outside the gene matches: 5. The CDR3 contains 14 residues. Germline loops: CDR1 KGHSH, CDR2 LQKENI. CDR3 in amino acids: CASQPGQGYNEQFF. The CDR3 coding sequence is TGTGCCAGCCAACCGGGACAGGGGTACAATGAGCAGTTCTTC. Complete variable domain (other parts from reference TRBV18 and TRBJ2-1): NAGVMQNPRHLVRRRGQEARLRCSPMKGHSHVYWYRQLPEEGLKFMVYLQKENIIDESGMPKERFSAEFPKEGPSILRIQQVVRGDSAAYFCASQPGQGYNEQFFGPGTRLTVL.